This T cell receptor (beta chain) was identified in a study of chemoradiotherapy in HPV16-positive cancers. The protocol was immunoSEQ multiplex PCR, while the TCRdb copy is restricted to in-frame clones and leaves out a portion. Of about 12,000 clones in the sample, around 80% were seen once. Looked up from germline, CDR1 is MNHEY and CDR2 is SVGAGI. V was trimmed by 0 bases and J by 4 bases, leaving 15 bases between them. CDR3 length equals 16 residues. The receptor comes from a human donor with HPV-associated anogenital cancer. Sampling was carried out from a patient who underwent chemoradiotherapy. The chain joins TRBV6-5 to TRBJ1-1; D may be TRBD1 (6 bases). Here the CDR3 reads CASSYSMGGPATEAFF. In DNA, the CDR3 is TGTGCCAGCAGTTACTCGATGGGGGGGCCGGCCACTGAAGCTTTCTTT.